This TCR beta chain appears in the sequencing data of a study of blood T cell repertoires in COVID-19. Study details: Material from acute and convalescent COVID-19 was sourced from the United States, Italy and Spain. In each case, the material was cDNA or gDNA derived from T cells, B-cell-depleted T cells, or PBMCs.

Authors' data handling: For nucleated cells, counts were estimated from reference gene primer amplification. Sequencing used immunoSEQ multiplex PCR; TCRdb keeps in-frame clones, though not all of them. That table supplies the V and J calls and clone size; D and trimming were determined from the DNA. This sample has some 260,000 clones, with roughly 90% found just once. This CDR3 region has 14 residues. In germline, CDR1 is MDHEN, CDR2 SYDVKM. Losses at the gene ends were 2 bases for V and 5 bases for J; bases not matched to a gene: 4. Material: peripheral blood. This chain uses TRBV28 with TRBJ2-3, with 7 nucleotides matching TRBD2. This TCR was sampled from a woman in her thirties or forties who had recovered from COVID-19. CDR3 protein: CASSLGGGGDTQYF. CDR3 DNA: TGTGCCAGCAGTTTAGGCGGGGGTGGAGATACGCAGTATTTT.